This T cell receptor (beta chain) was identified in a study of follicular helper T cells after annual influenza vaccination. Time point here: 2015-2016 season, pre-vaccination. Study outcomes and limitations: Change in circulating plasmablasts correlated with ICOS+CD38+ cTfh clonality change.

Sequencing was performed with immunoSEQ multiplex PCR; in TCRdb, only in-frame clones are kept and a portion is missing. Of several thousand clones listed, approximately 85% were seen once; the top ten hold 1.1%. The V gene end was trimmed by 6 bases and the J gene end by 7 bases; junction bases not matched to a gene: 4. Germline V gene data show CDR1 as ENHRY and CDR2 as SYGVKD. The CDR3 covers 12 residues. About this clone: Its antigen remains unidentified.

This sequence originates from an adult who received the influenza vaccine. The sequences come from CXCR5+ CD38- circulating T follicular helper cells from blood, collected on the day of influenza vaccination. Sample subset: circulating Tfh, non-naive CD4+CXCR5+PD-1+ (ICOS+CD38+ or ICOS-CD38-). This sequence joins TRBV10-3 and TRBJ1-2; TRBD1 aligns across 8 bases. CDR3: CAIRTGERGYTF. The CDR3 DNA reads TGTGCCATCAGGACAGGGGAACGTGGCTACACCTTC.